The clone carrying this T cell receptor beta chain was counted between two and nine times. This record comes from a study of cytomegalovirus exposure and HLA in healthy donors. V was shortened by 1 base and J by 6 bases, with 16 bases between the two germline ends. Germline assignment: CDR1 LGHNA and CDR2 YNFKEQ. The CDR3 covers 16 residues. Use of 60 Vbeta and 13 Jbeta primers characterized the PCR. Method: immunoSEQ multiplex PCR; TCRdb's copy keeps in-frame clones and lacks some. Seen here are 95,000 to 150,000 clones, more than 75% observed once, and the top ten hold around 9.9%. Specimen: PBMCs. The chain joins TRBV4-2 to TRBJ2-1; no reliable D call. The TCR originated in a man younger than 45 in good health and CMV-seropositive. Here the CDR3 DNA reads TGTGCCAGCAGCCAAGTTGCATATCAACCGGGCAATGAGCAGTTCTTC. Protein: CASSQVAYQPGNEQFF.